This T cell receptor beta chain was recorded in a study of technical replicates of blood from a few donors. Assay: immunoSEQ multiplex PCR; the TCRdb copy retains only in-frame clones and omits some. This sample has around 77,000 clones; around 90% occur once, and the top ten carry 0.41%. V trimming: 5 bases; J trimming: 4 bases; junction bases outside the gene matches: 4. The germline CDR1 and CDR2 sequences are MGHRA and YSYEKL. The CDR3 has 15 residues. This chain joins TRBV4-1 and TRBJ2-2, with 10 bases identical to TRBD2. This sequence originates from a human donor in good health. The sequenced sample was T cells isolated from PBMCs. The CDR3 nucleotides read TGCGCCAGCAGCAAGCGGGAGGGCCTCACCGGGGAGCTGTTTTTT. Translation gives CASSKREGLTGELFF.